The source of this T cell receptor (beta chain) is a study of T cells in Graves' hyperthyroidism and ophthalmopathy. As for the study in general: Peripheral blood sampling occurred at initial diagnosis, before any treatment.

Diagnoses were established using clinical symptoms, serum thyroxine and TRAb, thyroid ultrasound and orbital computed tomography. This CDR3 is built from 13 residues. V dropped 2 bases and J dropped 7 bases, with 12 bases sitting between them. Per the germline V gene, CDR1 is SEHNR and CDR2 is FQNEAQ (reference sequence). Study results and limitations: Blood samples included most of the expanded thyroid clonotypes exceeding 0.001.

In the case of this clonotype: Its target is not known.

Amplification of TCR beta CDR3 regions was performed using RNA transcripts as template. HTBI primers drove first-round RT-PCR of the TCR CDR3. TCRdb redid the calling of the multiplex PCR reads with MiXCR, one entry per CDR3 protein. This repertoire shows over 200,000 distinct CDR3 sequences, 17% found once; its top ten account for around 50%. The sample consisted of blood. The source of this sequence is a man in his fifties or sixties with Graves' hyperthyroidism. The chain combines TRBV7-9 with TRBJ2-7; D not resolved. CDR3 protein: CASSLSVLGEQYF. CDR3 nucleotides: TGTGCCAGCAGCTTATCCGTTCTCGGGGAGCAGTACTTC.